This T cell receptor (beta chain) was recorded in a study of shared clonotypes between healthy human individuals. Findings of the study overall: Exclusively blood specimens were collected; tissue repertoires likely differ.

The CDR3 extends over 16 amino acids. V lost 6 bases and J lost 0, with 12 bases in between. CDR1 and CDR2 from the germline V gene are MDHEN and SYDVKM. This clone was seen only once. The antigen is unknown. Produced via immunoSEQ multiplex PCR; TCRdb's table is partial and in-frame only. The table includes more than 400,000 clones, approximately 95% detected once. The sequence was collected from a woman aged 25 to 39 in good health. The chain uses TRBV28 and TRBJ2-6, with a weak D call TRBD2 (5 bases). The specimen was naive CD4+ T cells sorted from blood. The subset here: CD45RA+ positively selected. The CDR3 region has the DNA TGTGCCAGCAGAAGGACTGTCTTCTCTGGGGCCAACGTCCTGACTTTC. Residues: CASRRTVFSGANVLTF. The entire variable domain, with the rest obtained from reference TRBV28 and TRBJ2-6, is as follows: DVKVTQSSRYLVKRTGEKVFLECVQDMDHENMFWYRQDPGLGLRLIYFSYDVKMKEKGDIPEGYSVSREKKERFSLILESASTNQTSMYLCASRRTVFSGANVLTFGAGSRLTVL.